A single sample is the source of the 10 T cell receptor beta chains below, sequenced in a study of post-analysis software for immune sequencing data (dated by TCRdb to 2014 to 2015). Paper-wide results and their limitations: Significantly higher frequencies in patients than in controls were found for a few TRBV segments, including TRBV5-6, TRBV5-1 and TRBV20-1.

No cognate antigen is known for these TCRs. Library method: PCR. Sequencing was performed on an Illumina HiSeq 2500. To reduce PCR and sequencing biases, unique molecular identifiers were built into the TCR beta cDNA libraries. TCRdb handled the public reads itself, with Q25 trimming in fastp and clone calling in MiXCR, and kept productive beta chains. All rows with the same CDR3 protein become a single entry with the most common DNA and genes. Counted in this sample were hundreds of thousands of distinct CDR3 sequences; around 44% of them appeared once. The ten biggest clones cover 1.5% to 2% of the sample. Specimen: blood. Every receptor here comes from a girl between 10 and 17 years old with multiple sclerosis.

There are a few counts of this clonotype. The chain recombines TRBV12-3 or TRBV12-4 with TRBJ2-1; no definite D call. The CDR3 totals 12 residues. V was pared by 5 bases and J by 15 bases, with 17 bases between. The chain's CDR3 is CASSPGPRFGFF. For the CDR3, the DNA is TGTGCCAGCAGTCCCGGACCCCGGTTCGGGTTCTTC.

V is TRBV20-1 and J is TRBJ2-1; D is possibly TRBD1 (5 bases). Germline loops: CDR1 DFQATT, CDR2 SNEGSKA (reference sequence). The CDR3 totals 15 residues. V was cut by 2 bases and J by 4 bases, with 15 bases left in between. CDR3 DNA sequence: TGCAGTGCTAGACCTGGAAGGGGCCCATACAATGAGCAGTTCTTC. Translating gives CSARPGRGPYNEQFF.

The chain carries TRBV5-1 and TRBJ2-3; the D gene is possibly TRBD2 (6 bases). The CDR3 loop spans 16 amino acids. V lost 3 bases and J lost 3, with 17 bases in between. The germline CDR1 and CDR2 sequences are SGHRS and YFSETQ. The CDR3 loop is CASSSRPSEGTDTQYF. The CDR3 DNA is TGCGCCAGCAGCTCTAGGCCTAGCGAGGGAACAGATACGCAGTATTTT.

V usage is TRBV12-3 or TRBV12-4 and J usage is TRBJ1-1, with a weak D call TRBD1 (6 bases). V lost 5 bases and J lost 3, with 10 bases in between. The CDR3 covers 13 residues. CDR3 in amino acids: CASSHRDDTEAFF. Written as DNA, the CDR3 is TGTGCCAGCAGTCACAGGGACGACACTGAAGCTTTCTTT.

The table lists this clonotype with a count of one. The chain has TRBV20-1 and TRBJ2-1; 8 nucleotides match TRBD1. The CDR3 sequence is 16 residues long. With 0 bases clipped from V and 13 bases from J, the junction kept 17 bases outside the gene matches. Germline V CDR1 and CDR2: DFQATT, SNEGSKA (reference sequence). The DNA for the CDR3 is TGCAGTGCTAGAGATTCAGGCGCCAGGGGGCTGGAGACCCAGTTCTTC. Translated, it gives CSARDSGARGLETQFF.

The CDR3 region has the DNA TGTGCCACCAGTGACCCTATAGCGGGAGGACGGGAGCAGTTCTTC. This sequence encodes CATSDPIAGGREQFF. The gene calls are TRBV24-1 and TRBJ2-1; 10 positions agree with TRBD2. CDR3 size: 15 residues. The V gene end was trimmed by 4 bases and the J gene end by 10 bases; junction bases not matched to a gene: 9. The germline V gene has CDR1 KGHDR and CDR2 SFDVKD.

This clonotype was counted once. This chain joins TRBV6-6 and TRBJ1-2; TRBD1 matches at 11 bases. V dropped 10 bases and J dropped 8; count of bases not matched to a gene: 9. CDR3 length: 13 residues. Germline values: CDR1 MNHNY, CDR2 SVGAGI (reference sequence). Here the CDR3 DNA reads TGTGCCATCAAAAACGGACAGGGGGCAGGCTACACCTTC. This gives the protein CAIKNGQGAGYTF.

DNA of the CDR3: TGTGCCAGCAGAGACGTGGGACTAGCGGGAGAGACCCAGTACTTC. This codes for CASRDVGLAGETQYF. This chain connects TRBV12-3 or TRBV12-4 to TRBJ2-4, with 12 nucleotides matching TRBD2. The DNA end is a closer match to TRBJ2-5, so the J assignment may be wrong. This CDR3 has 15 residues.

The chain joins TRBV10-3 to TRBJ2-1; 11 nucleotides align to TRBD2. V dropped 4 bases and J dropped 0; count of bases not matched to a gene: 8. The V gene's germline CDR1 is ENHRY and CDR2 SYGVKD. The CDR3 contains 18 residues. The CDR3 reads CAISAGLAGRSSYNEQFF. The CDR3, as DNA: TGTGCCATCAGTGCCGGACTAGCGGGTCGGAGCTCCTACAATGAGCAGTTCTTC.

There are many counts of this clonotype. The rearrangement links TRBV12-3 or TRBV12-4 to TRBJ1-2; D remains unclear. Trimming removed 1 base at V and 7 bases at J, with 4 bases between. The CDR3 length is 11 residues. The CDR3 loop reads CASSLVGGYTF. CDR3 nucleotide sequence: TGTGCCAGCAGTTTAGTCGGTGGCTACACCTTC.